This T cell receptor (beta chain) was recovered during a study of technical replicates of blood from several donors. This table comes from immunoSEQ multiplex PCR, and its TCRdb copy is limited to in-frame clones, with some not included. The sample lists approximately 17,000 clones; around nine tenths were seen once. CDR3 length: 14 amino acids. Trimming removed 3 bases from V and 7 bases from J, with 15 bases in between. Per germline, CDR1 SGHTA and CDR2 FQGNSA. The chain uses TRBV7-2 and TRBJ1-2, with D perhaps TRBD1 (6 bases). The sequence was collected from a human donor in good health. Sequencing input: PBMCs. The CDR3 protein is CASSLLQGAGGYTF. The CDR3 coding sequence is TGTGCCAGCAGCTTGTTACAGGGAGCAGGTGGCTACACCTTC.